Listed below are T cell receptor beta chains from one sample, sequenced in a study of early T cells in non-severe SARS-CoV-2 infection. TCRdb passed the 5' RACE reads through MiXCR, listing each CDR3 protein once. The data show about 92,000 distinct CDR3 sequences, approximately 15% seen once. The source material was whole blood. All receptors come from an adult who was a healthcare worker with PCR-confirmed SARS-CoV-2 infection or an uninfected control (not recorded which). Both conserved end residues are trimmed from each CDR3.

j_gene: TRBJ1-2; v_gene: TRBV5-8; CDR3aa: ASSLDIANYGYT
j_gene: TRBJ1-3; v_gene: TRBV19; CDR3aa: ASSLLGHPAEVSGNTIY
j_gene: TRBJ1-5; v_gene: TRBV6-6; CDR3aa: ASSYSGTGYNQPQH
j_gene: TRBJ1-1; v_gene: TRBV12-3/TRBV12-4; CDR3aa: ASSQTGTGTEAF
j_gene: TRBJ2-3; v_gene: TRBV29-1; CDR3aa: SVTGAFTDTQY
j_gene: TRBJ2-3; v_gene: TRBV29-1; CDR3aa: SVSRADTQY
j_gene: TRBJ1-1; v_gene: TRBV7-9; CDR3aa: ASSSTGGRTEAF
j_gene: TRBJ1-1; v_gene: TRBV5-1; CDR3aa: ASSPDLLNTEAF
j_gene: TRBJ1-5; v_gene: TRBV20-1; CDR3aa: SARRDSYSNQPQH
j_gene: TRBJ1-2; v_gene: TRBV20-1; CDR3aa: SARDQGAPLSYGYT
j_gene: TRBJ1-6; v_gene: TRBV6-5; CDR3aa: ASSYYGQGGNSPLH
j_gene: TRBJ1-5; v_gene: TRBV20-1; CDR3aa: SAPSTGDFQPQH
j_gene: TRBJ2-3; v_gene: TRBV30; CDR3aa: AWSGDRSTDTQY
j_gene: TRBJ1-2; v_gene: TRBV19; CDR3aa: ASLNYGYT
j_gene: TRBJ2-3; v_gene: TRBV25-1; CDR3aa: ASSEGGTDTQY
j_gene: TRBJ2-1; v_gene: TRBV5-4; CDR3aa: ASSSPLSSYNEQF
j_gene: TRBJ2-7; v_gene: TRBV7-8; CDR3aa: ASSTTGTVFSYEQY
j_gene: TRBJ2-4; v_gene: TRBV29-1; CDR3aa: SVEGRLAKNIQY
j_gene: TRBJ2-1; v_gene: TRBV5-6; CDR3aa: ASSLLLAAYNEQF
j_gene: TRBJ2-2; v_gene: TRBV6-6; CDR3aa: ASSYSSTGELF
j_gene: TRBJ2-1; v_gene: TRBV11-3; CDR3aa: ASSLGGTSGRNEQF
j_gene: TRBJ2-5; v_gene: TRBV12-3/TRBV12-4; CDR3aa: ATYGGGQETQY
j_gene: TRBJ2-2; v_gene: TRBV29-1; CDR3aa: SVEAPDWPGELF
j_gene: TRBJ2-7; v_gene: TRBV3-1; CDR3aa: ASRAGRTYEQY
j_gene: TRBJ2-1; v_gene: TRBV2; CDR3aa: ASSGEGGLAGRYNEQF
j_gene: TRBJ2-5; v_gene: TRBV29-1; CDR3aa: SARGGQGETQY
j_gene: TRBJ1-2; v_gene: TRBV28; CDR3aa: ASNGREYGYT
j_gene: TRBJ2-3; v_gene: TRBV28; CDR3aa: ASSFRTGVTDTQY
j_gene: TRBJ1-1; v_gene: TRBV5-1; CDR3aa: ASSSDTTEAF
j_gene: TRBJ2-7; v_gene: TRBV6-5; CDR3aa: ASSRPGTTSYEQY
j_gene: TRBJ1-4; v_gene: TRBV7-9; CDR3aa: ASSLQGSNEKLF
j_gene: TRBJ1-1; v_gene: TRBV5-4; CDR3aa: ASSLQDPNTEAF
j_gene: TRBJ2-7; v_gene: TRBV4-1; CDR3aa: ASSPGQAGGQY
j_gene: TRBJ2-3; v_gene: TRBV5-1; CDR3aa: ASSLAGLSPTDTQY
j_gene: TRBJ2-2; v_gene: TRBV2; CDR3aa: ASSSTTPRTGELF
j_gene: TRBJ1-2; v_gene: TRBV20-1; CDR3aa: SAPSRDRAYGYT
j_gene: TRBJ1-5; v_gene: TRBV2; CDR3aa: ASGTGGQPQH
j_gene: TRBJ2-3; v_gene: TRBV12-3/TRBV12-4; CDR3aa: ASSFLASGPSTDTQY
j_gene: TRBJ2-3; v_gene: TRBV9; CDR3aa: ASKNSADTQY
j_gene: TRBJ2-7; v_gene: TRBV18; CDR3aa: ASSTDSYEQY